The 22 T cell receptor beta chains below were found in one sample sequenced in a study of blood T cell repertoires in COVID-19. Sequencing used immunoSEQ multiplex PCR; TCRdb keeps in-frame clones, though not all of them. The sample comprises more than 85,000 clones, around 82% of which are singletons, and 16% rests with the top ten. The sequencing input was peripheral blood. The origin of the receptors is a woman aged 55-69 years with acute or convalescent COVID-19.

The chain recombines TRBV12-3 or TRBV12-4 with TRBJ1-2, with TRBD1 matching over 7 bases. The CDR3 contains 12 residues. Germline trimming cut 6 bases from V and 10 bases from J; bases unmatched to any gene: 8. The CDR3 is CASRTLQGTYTF. The CDR3 DNA reads as TGTGCCAGCAGAACCTTACAGGGGACCTACACCTTC.

V is TRBV5-1 and J is TRBJ2-1; 8 positions agree with TRBD2. Germline lookup yields CDR1 SGHRS and CDR2 YFSETQ. The CDR3 sequence is 17 residues long. After removal of 0 bases from V and 6 bases from J, the junction contained 11 bases not matched to a gene. The CDR3 DNA reads as TGCGCCAGCAGCTTGGCGAGGCCCCGGGGGGGCCTCAATGAGCAGTTCTTC. Protein product: CASSLARPRGGLNEQFF.

The V gene is TRBV6-2 or TRBV6-3, the J gene TRBJ1-5, with 9 bases identical to TRBD1. Germline V gene lookup returns CDR1 MNHEY and CDR2 SVGEGT. The junction had 1 base not matched to a gene; V was cut back by 5 bases and J by 2 bases. There are 14 residues in the CDR3. The CDR3 DNA reads TGTGCCAGCAGTCGACAGGGGGGCAATCAGCCCCAGCATTTT. It encodes CASSRQGGNQPQHF.

The V call is TRBV11-1, the J call TRBJ2-5, with TRBD1 identical over 7 bases. This CDR3 contains 13 residues. Germline V gene lookup returns CDR1 SGHAT and CDR2 FQDESV (reference sequence). V was clipped by 4 bases and J by 2 bases; unmatched bases: 1. The CDR3 DNA sequence: TGTGCCAGCAGCTGGGGACAGCAAGAGACCCAGTACTTC. Translating it yields CASSWGQQETQYF.

V is TRBV5-1 and J is TRBJ2-2, with D tentatively TRBD2 (5 bases). This CDR3 has 15 amino acids. Between the trimmed V and J ends, which lost 5 bases and 4 bases, there was a span of 15 bases. Germline assignment: CDR1 SGHRS and CDR2 YFSETQ. CDR3 sequence: CASRQDPGVTGELFF. In nucleotides, the CDR3 is TGCGCCAGCAGGCAGGACCCCGGGGTCACCGGGGAGCTGTTTTTT.

This sequence joins TRBV28 and TRBJ1-2; no definite D call. Deletions cut 2 bases from V and 1 base from J, with 5 bases between. The germline CDR1 and CDR2 sequences are MDHEN and SYDVKM. The CDR3 spans 13 residues. The DNA of the CDR3 is TGTGCCAGCAGTTTAACAGATAACTATGGCTACACCTTC. It codes for CASSLTDNYGYTF.

The V call is TRBV5-4, the J call TRBJ2-5; 7 bases match TRBD1. Germline CDR1 reads SGHNT; CDR2 reads YYREEE (reference sequence). The CDR3 loop spans 16 amino acids. J was trimmed by 2 bases and V by 4 bases; bases with no gene match: 11. In nucleotides, the CDR3 is TGTGCCAGCAGCGAGGGGACAGAGGGTGTACAAGAGACCCAGTACTTC. Encoded protein: CASSEGTEGVQETQYF.

This clone has just one count. The chain has TRBV12-3 or TRBV12-4 and TRBJ2-1; D possibly corresponds to TRBD1 (6 bases). V lost 5 bases to trimming and J lost 4 bases, with 9 bases between them. The CDR3 length is 13 residues. The CDR3 coding sequence is TGTGCCAGCAGTCTCGACAGGTACAATGAGCAGTTCTTC. Its translation is CASSLDRYNEQFF.

The chain couples TRBV29-1 to TRBJ1-1; 7 nucleotides agree with TRBD1. CDR1 is SQVTM and CDR2 is ANQGSEA in the germline V gene. The V and J ends lost 6 bases and 5 bases, in that order; junction bases with no gene match: 9. This CDR3 is built from 13 residues. The CDR3 loop is CSVARQGETEAFF. The CDR3 DNA is TGCAGCGTAGCTCGACAGGGAGAAACTGAAGCTTTCTTT.

The chain carries TRBV7-2 and TRBJ2-1; no clear D. V gave up 0 bases and J gave up 8 bases, with 11 bases separating them. Per the germline V gene, CDR1 is SGHTA and CDR2 is FQGNSA. This CDR3 region has 14 residues. CDR3 in amino acids: CASSLALQGDEQFF. Written as DNA, the CDR3 is TGTGCCAGCAGCTTAGCGCTGCAAGGAGATGAGCAGTTCTTC.

The chain couples TRBV30 to TRBJ1-1; D is perhaps TRBD1 (6 bases). Germline-derived CDR1 and CDR2 are GTSNPN and SVGIG (reference sequence). This CDR3 spans 11 amino acids. V was clipped by 1 base and J by 9 bases, with 9 bases between them. The CDR3, as DNA: TGTGCCTGGAGTGAGGGGGAACAAGCTTTCTTT. Translated, it gives CAWSEGEQAFF.

The V call is TRBV7-3, the J call TRBJ2-2, with TRBD1 matching over 7 bases. The junction had 3 bases not matched to a gene; V was cut back by 6 bases and J by 2 bases. CDR1 and CDR2 from the germline V gene are SGHTA and FQGTGA. This CDR3 is built from 14 residues. The CDR3 here is CASRRDSNTGELFF. As DNA, the CDR3 is TGTGCCAGCAGACGGGACAGCAACACCGGGGAGCTGTTTTTT.

The rearrangement joins TRBV30 to TRBJ2-7; D is unclear. The CDR3 loop spans 12 amino acids. Germline values: CDR1 GTSNPN, CDR2 SVGIG (reference sequence). The V end was cut by 0 bases, the J end by 8 bases, with 11 bases between. The CDR3 coding sequence is TGTGCCTGGAGTGTACGGGTAGAGAAGCAGTACTTC. Translating gives CAWSVRVEKQYF.

The rearrangement links TRBV5-1 to TRBJ2-2, with D tentatively TRBD1 (5 bases). The germline V gene encodes CDR1 SGHRS and CDR2 YFSETQ. The CDR3 extends over 15 amino acids. The V end was cut by 4 bases, the J end by 1 base, with 11 bases between. CDR3 sequence: CASSLQGENTGELFF. In DNA form, the CDR3 reads TGCGCCAGCAGCCTGCAAGGGGAGAACACCGGGGAGCTGTTTTTT.

The rearrangement joins TRBV6-5 to TRBJ2-2, with D maybe TRBD1 (6 bases). Germline CDR1 reads MNHEY; CDR2 reads SVGAGI. The CDR3 consists of 16 residues. V was shortened by 4 bases and J by 4 bases, with 16 bases between the two germline ends. The CDR3: CASSSFIGGITGELFF. The CDR3 bases are TGTGCCAGCAGTTCTTTTATTGGGGGCATCACCGGGGAGCTGTTTTTT.

The chain recombines TRBV25-1 with TRBJ1-6, with a tentative D call TRBD1 (6 bases). From germline, CDR1 is MGHDK and CDR2 SYGVNS. Trimming pared 4 bases from V and 7 bases from J, leaving 8 bases between. The CDR3 covers 13 residues. CDR3 nucleotide sequence: TGTGCCAGCAGTGCTGGACAGAATTCACCCCTCCACTTT. It translates to CASSAGQNSPLHF.

The V call is TRBV2, the J call TRBJ1-2; D perhaps matches TRBD1 (6 bases). Trimming left V 8 bases short and J 4 bases short, with 11 bases between. The CDR3 covers 12 residues. Germline CDR1 and CDR2: SNHLY and FYNNEI. The CDR3 DNA is TGTGCCAGCTCCCGGACAGCCTATGGCTACACCTTC. It yields the protein CASSRTAYGYTF.

V and J are TRBV7-2 and TRBJ2-5, with TRBD2 as a possible D gene (6 bases). Trimming left V 5 bases short and J 2 bases short, with 12 bases between. Germline V gene sequence: CDR1 SGHTA, CDR2 FQGNSA. The CDR3 consists of 14 residues. The DNA of the CDR3 is TGTGCCAGCAGCCGCGGAGGGAATCAAGAGACCCAGTACTTC. Residues: CASSRGGNQETQYF.

This chain connects TRBV5-8 to TRBJ2-3, with D perhaps matching TRBD1 (6 bases). The CDR3 consists of 14 residues. Germline lookup yields CDR1 SGHTS and CDR2 YDEGEE. V was clipped by 1 base and J by 1 base, with 7 bases between them. DNA of the CDR3: TGTGCCAGCAGCTTGAGACAGGGCACAGATACGCAGTATTTT. It yields the protein CASSLRQGTDTQYF.

The gene calls are TRBV3-1 (or the pseudogene TRBV3-2) and TRBJ1-2; TRBD1 matches 8 bases. Germline CDR1 reads LGHDT; CDR2 reads YNNKEL (reference sequence). Germline trimming cut 4 bases from V and 4 bases from J; bases unmatched to any gene: 2. This CDR3 spans 13 amino acids. The CDR3 is CASSPTGGYGYTF. CDR3 DNA: TGTGCCAGCAGCCCCACAGGGGGCTATGGCTACACCTTC.

The CDR3 DNA reads as TGTGCCAGCAGTTTGCGGGGGTCGGCTTTCTTT. Amino acids: CASSLRGSAFF. The rearrangement uses TRBV28 and TRBJ1-1; tentatively, D is TRBD1 (5 bases). The CDR3 is 11 residues long. The germline V gene encodes CDR1 MDHEN and CDR2 SYDVKM. Trimming took 3 bases from V and 11 from J, leaving 10 bases between them.

The V and J genes are TRBV20-1 and TRBJ1-4, with a weak D call TRBD1 (6 bases). V lost 3 bases to trimming and J lost 2 bases, with 10 bases between them. The CDR3 consists of 14 residues. The germline gives CDR1 DFQATT, CDR2 SNEGSKA (reference sequence). CDR3 DNA sequence: TGCAGTGCTAGTGTGGGGGCTACTAATGAAAAACTGTTTTTT. Translating it yields CSASVGATNEKLFF.